The present entry profiles one T cell receptor beta chain with its context. Its target antigen remains unknown. This receptor is murine, so its gene names and germline sequences reflect the mouse genome. The CDR3 goes on 4 residues after the read ends, and that part is filled in from the germline J gene. The sample originates from a study of CD8+ T cells in alopecia areata (dated by TCRdb to 2016 to 2019). With respect to the entire study: Skin from C3H/HeJ donors aged about 6-13 months with spontaneous alopecia was grafted onto female C3H/HeJ recipients aged roughly 6-11 weeks. RNA came from the PAXgene miRNA kit for fixed scalp, the miRNeasy kit for PBMCs, and the RNeasy kit for mouse skin. To study T cell clonal expansion in alopecia areata, the researchers applied high-throughput TCRbeta sequencing to both the C3H/HeJ mouse model and human patients. TCRbeta CDR3 regions were amplified by immunoSEQ multiplex PCR with 35 Vbeta forward and 13 Jbeta reverse primers. Scalp clonality was compared across normal scalp (n=4), patchy alopecia areata scalp (n=8), and alopecia totalis/universalis scalp (n=8). Scalp tissue and sorted CD4+ and CD8+ peripheral blood T cells from patchy and totalis/universalis alopecia areata patients and from healthy controls were covered by human TCRbeta sequencing.

Cells from pooled mouse cutaneous lymph nodes were stained for CD4, CD8alpha, NKG2D, NKG2ACE and other markers and then sorted on a BD Influx. The paper's findings and limits, for the study overall: Shared TCR sequences between patients were less evident than in mice, which may be partly attributable to HLA diversity in the patient population. Compared with normal scalp, lesional scalp had higher clonality and more expanded CD8+ clones, particularly in alopecia totalis/universalis, a pattern that suggests antigenic drive. Resident alphabeta T cells in normal human skin are also sequenced, complicating scalp TCR repertoire analysis, unlike mouse skin dominated by gammadelta T cells.

Libraries were made using the immunoSEQ multiplex PCR assay. To provide template for TCR sequencing, every sample had RNA extracted and reverse transcribed into cDNA. First-strand cDNA was synthesized with SuperScript III using a 2:1 mix of oligo-dT and random hexamers. A synthetic immune receptor repertoire was used to gauge amplification bias, and whatever bias remained was removed computationally. Libraries were sequenced on Illumina HiSeq with 60 bp reads covering the CDR3, read from J toward V. Per the authors' processing: Raw reads were preprocessed for error removal, and CDR3 was defined according to IMGT conventions as running from the conserved cysteine to phenylalanine. Clonality was calculated as 1 minus Shannon entropy normalized by log2 of the number of productive unique TCRs. Whether each scalp clone was CD4 or CD8 was inferred by checking scalp TCRbeta sequences against the CD4 and CD8 repertoires from sorted blood. TCRdb provides this immuneACCESS table in a form limited to in-frame rearrangements. Some clones are lacking; in checked studies, under half of them reflect an unresolved V gene, and why the rest are absent is not known. From that table come the V and J calls and clone size; the DNA was used to work out D and trimming. The table for this sample lists approximately 280,000 clones, none of them counted only once. The ten top clones hold 0.9% to 1.5% of the sample.

V was cut back by 3 bases and J by 3 bases, leaving a gap of 9 bases between them. Based on the germline V gene, the CDR1 and CDR2 sequences are NNHDY and SYVADS. From the cysteine through the phenylalanine, the CDR3 covers 13 amino acids. The DNA covers only part of the CDR3, 27 bases in frame from base 1. The chain is made from TRBV13-3 and TRBJ1-2, with the D gene call left open. The receptor comes from a C3H/HeJ mouse with alopecia areata. The MHC haplotype for this mouse line is H2-k. The sequencing sample was made of CD4+ T cells sorted from a lymph node. The sequenced part of the CDR3 DNA is TGTGCCAGCAGTGTGGGGATGGACTCC. Translated, this is CASSVGMDS. The complete CDR3 protein is CASSVGMDSDYTF.